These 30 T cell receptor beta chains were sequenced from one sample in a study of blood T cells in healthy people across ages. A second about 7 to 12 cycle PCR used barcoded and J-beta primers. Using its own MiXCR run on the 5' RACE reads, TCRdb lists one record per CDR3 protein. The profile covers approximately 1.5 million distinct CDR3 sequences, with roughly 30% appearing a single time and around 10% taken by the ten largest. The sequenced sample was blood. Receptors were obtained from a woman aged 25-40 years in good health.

In DNA, the CDR3 is TGCGCCAGCAGTGATAGCGGGGCGAACACCGGGGAGCTGTTTTTT. This translates into CASSDSGANTGELFF. This chain links TRBV10-1 with TRBJ2-2; 8 bases line up with TRBD2. Germline V gene data show CDR1 as WNHNN and CDR2 as SYGVQD (reference sequence). Trimming at V came to 3 bases and at J to 0 bases, leaving 0 bases not matched to a gene. This CDR3 contains 15 residues.

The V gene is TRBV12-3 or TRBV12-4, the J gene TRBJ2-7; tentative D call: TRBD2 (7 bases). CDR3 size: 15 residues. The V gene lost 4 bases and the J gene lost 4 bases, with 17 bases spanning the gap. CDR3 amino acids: CASSWGGGVPYEQYF. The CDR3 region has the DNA TGTGCCAGCAGTTGGGGCGGGGGCGTGCCTTACGAGCAGTACTTC.

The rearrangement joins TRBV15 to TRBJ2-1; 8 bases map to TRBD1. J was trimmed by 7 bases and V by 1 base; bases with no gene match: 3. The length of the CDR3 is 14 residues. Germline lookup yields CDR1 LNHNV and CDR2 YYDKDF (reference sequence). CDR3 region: CATSRGTGLNEQFF. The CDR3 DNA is TGTGCCACCAGCAGAGGGACAGGGCTGAATGAGCAGTTCTTC.

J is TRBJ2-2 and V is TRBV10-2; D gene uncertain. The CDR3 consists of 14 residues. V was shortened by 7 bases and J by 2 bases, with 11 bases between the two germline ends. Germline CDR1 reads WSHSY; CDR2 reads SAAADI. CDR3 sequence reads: CASTLVGNTGELFF. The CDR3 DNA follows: TGCGCCAGCACTTTAGTCGGAAACACCGGGGAGCTGTTTTTT.

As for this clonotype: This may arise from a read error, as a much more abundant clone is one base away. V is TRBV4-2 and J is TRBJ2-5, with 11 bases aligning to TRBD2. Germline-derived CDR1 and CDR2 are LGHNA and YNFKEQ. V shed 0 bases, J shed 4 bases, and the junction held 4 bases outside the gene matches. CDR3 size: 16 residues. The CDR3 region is CASSQDHLAGGETQYF. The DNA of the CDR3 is TGTGCCAGCAGCCAAGATCATCTAGCGGGAGGAGAGACCCAGTACTTC.

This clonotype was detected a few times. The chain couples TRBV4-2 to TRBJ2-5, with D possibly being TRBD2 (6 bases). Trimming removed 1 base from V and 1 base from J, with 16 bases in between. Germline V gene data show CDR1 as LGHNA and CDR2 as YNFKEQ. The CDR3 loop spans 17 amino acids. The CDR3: CASSQGGLGTRQETQYF. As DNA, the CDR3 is TGTGCCAGCAGCCAAGGTGGCTTGGGGACTCGCCAAGAGACCCAGTACTTC.

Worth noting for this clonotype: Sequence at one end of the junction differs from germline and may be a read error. The CDR3 spells CASGFTSSSYEQYF. CDR3 DNA: TGCGCCAGCGGCTTCACCTCTAGCTCCTACGAGCAGTACTTC. The rearrangement uses TRBV5-1 and TRBJ2-7; D not certain. The germline V gene has CDR1 SGHRS and CDR2 YFSETQ. The CDR3 runs to 14 residues. Based on the CDR3 plus reference TRBV5-1 and TRBJ2-7, the full variable domain is KAGVTQTPRYLIKTRGQQVTLSCSPISGHRSVSWYQQTPGQGLQFLFEYFSETQRNKGNFPGRFSGRQFSNSRSEMNVSTLELGDSALYLCASGFTSSSYEQYFGPGTRLTVT.

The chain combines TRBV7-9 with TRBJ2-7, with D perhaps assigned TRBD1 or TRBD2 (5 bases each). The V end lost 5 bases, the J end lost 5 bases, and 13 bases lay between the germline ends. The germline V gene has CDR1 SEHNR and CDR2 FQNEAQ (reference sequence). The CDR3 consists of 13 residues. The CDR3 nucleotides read TGTGCCAGCAGCAATCACGGGACCCACGAGCAGTACTTC. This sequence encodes CASSNHGTHEQYF.

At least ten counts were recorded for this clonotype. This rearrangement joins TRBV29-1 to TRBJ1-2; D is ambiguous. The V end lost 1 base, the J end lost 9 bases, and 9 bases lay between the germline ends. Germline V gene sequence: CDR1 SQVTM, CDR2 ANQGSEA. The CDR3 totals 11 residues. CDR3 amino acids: CSVEGPQRYTF. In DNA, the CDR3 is TGCAGCGTTGAAGGGCCTCAGCGCTACACCTTC.

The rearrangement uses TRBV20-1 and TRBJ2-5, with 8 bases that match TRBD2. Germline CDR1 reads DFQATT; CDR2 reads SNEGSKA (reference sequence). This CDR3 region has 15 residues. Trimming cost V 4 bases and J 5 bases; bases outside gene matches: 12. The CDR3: CSANAPVAGRETQYF. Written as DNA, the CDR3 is TGCAGTGCTAACGCCCCGGTAGCGGGACGGGAGACCCAGTACTTC.

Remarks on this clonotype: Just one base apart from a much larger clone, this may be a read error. CDR3 residues: CSVDYSTDMQYF. In DNA form, the CDR3 reads TGCAGCGTTGATTACTCCACAGATATGCAGTATTTT. This chain uses TRBV29-1 with TRBJ2-3; D remains ambiguous. CDR3 length: 12 residues. Germline V gene data show CDR1 as SQVTM and CDR2 as ANQGSEA.

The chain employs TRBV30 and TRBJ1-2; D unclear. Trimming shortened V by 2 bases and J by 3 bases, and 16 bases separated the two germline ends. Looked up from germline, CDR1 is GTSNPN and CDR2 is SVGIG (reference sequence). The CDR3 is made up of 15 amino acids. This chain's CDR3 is CAWSPGARPHYGYTF. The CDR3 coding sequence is TGTGCCTGGAGTCCGGGAGCTCGCCCCCACTATGGCTACACCTTC.

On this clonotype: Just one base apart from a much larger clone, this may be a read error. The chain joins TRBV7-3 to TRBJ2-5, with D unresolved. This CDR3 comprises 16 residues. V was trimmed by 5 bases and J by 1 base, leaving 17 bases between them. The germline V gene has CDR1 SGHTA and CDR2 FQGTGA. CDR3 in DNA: TGTGCCAGCAGCCTCCGATCGGAGTTACCCCAAGAGACCCAGTACTTC. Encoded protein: CASSLRSELPQETQYF.

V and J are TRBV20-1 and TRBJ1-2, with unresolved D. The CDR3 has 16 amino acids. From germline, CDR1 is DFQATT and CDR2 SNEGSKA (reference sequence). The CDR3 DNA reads TGCAGCTCGAACCTCGCCCTAACAGCCATTAGCTATGGCTACACCTTC. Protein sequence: CSSNLALTAISYGYTF.

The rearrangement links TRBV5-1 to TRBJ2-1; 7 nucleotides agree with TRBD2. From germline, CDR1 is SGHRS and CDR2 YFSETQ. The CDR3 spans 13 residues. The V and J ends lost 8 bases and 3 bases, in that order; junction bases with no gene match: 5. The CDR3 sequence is CASQRDIYNEQFF. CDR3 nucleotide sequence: TGCGCCAGTCAGCGGGATATCTACAATGAGCAGTTCTTC.

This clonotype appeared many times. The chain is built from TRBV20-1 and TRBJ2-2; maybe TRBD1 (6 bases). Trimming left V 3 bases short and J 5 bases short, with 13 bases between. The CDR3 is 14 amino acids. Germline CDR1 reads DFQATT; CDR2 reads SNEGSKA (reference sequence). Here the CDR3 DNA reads TGCAGTGCTAGTAGACAGGAAACAACCGGGGAGCTGTTTTTT. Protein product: CSASRQETTGELFF.

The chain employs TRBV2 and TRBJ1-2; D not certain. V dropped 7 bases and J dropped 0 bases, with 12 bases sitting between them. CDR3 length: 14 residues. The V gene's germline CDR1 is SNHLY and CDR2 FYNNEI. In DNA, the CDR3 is TGTGCCAGCACAGAGGAGCATACTAACTATGGCTACACCTTC. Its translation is CASTEEHTNYGYTF.

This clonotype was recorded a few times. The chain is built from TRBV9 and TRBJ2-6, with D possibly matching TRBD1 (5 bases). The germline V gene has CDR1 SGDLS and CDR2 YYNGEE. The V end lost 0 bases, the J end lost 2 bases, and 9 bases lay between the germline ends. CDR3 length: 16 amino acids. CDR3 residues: CASSVAEGAGANVLTF. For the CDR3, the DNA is TGTGCCAGCAGCGTAGCCGAAGGGGCTGGGGCCAACGTCCTGACTTTC.

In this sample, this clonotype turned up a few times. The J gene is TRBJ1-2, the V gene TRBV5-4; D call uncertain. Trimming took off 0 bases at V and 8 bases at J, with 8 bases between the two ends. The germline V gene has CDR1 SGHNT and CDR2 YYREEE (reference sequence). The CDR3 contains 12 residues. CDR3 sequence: CASSLDYGGYTF. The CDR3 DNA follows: TGTGCCAGCAGCTTGGATTATGGGGGCTACACCTTC.

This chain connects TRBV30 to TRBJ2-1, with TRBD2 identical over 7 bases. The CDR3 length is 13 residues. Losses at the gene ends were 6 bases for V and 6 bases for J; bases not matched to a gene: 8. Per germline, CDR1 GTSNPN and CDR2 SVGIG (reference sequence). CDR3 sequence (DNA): TGTGCCTGCCTGGGGGGGACCCTCAATGAGCAGTTCTTC. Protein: CACLGGTLNEQFF.

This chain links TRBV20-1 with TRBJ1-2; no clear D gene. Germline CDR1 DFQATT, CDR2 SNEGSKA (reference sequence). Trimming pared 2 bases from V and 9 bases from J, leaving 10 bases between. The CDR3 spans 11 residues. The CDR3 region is CSARSTGRYTF. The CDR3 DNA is TGCAGTGCTAGATCTACTGGTCGCTACACCTTC.

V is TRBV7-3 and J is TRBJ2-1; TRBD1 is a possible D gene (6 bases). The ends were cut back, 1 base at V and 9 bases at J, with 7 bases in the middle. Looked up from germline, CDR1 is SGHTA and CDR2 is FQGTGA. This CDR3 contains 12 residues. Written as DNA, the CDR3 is TGTGCCAGCAGCTTAAGGGGGCGTGAGCAGTTCTTC. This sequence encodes CASSLRGREQFF.

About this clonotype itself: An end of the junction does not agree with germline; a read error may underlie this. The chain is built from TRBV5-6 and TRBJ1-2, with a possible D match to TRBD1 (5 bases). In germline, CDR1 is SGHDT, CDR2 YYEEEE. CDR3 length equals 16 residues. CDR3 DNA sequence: TGTGCCAGCAGCTTGTTTAGGGGTCTAACTAACTTTGGCTACACCTTC. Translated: CASSLFRGLTNFGYTF.

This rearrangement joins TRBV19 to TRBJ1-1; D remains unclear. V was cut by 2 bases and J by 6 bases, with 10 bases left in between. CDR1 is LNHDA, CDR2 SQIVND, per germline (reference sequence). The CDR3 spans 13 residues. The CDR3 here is CASSINAGAEAFF. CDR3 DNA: TGTGCCAGTAGTATAAATGCGGGCGCTGAAGCTTTCTTT. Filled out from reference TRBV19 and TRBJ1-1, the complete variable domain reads DGGITQSPKYLFRKEGQNVTLSCEQNLNHDAMYWYRQDPGQGLRLIYYSQIVNDFQKGDIAEGYSVSREKKESFPLTVTSAQKNPTAFYLCASSINAGAEAFFGQGTRLTVV.

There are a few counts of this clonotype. The CDR3 loop reads CAAKMGSTDTQYF. The CDR3 DNA follows: TGTGCCGCAAAGATGGGCAGCACAGATACGCAGTATTTT. The rearrangement joins TRBV6-6 to TRBJ2-3; D remains ambiguous. Per germline, CDR1 MNHNY and CDR2 SVGAGI (reference sequence). V was clipped by 11 bases and J by 0 bases, with 12 bases between them. The CDR3 length is 13 residues.

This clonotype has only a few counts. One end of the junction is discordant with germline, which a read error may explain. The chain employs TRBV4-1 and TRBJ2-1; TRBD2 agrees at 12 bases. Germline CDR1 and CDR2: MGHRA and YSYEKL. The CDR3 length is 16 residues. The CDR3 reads CASSRLGTSGYNVQFF. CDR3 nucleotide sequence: TGCGCCAGCAGCCGACTCGGGACTAGCGGGTACAATGTGCAGTTCTTC.

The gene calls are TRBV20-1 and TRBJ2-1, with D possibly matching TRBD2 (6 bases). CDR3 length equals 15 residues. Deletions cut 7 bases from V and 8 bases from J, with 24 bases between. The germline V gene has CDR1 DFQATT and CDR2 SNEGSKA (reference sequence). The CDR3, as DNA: TGCAGTGTCGACGCCGGGACTCTTCCCGGGGATGAGCAGTTCTTC. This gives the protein CSVDAGTLPGDEQFF.

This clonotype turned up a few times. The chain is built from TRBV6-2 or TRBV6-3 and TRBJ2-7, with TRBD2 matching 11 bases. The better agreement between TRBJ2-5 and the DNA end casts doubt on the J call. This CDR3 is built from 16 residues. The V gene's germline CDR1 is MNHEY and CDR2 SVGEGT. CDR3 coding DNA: TGTGCCAGCAGTTACTCGACGACTAGCGGGGTAGAGACCCAGTACTTC. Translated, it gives CASSYSTTSGVETQYF.

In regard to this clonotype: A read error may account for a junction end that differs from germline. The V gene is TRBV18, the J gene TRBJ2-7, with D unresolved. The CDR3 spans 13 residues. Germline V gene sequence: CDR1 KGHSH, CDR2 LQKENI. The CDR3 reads CANSPSPPYEQYF. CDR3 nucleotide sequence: TGTGCCAACTCACCCAGCCCTCCCTACGAGCAGTACTTC. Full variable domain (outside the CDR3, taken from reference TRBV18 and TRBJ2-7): NAGVMQNPRHLVRRRGQEARLRCSPMKGHSHVYWYRQLPEEGLKFMVYLQKENIIDESGMPKERFSAEFPKEGPSILRIQQVVRGDSAAYFCANSPSPPYEQYFGPGTRLTVT.

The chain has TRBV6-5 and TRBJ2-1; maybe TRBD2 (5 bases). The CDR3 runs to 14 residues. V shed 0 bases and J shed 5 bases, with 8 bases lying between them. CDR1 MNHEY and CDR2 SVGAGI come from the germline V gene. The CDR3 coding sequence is TGTGCCAGCAGTTACTCGACCGGGAACAATGAGCAGTTCTTC. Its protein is CASSYSTGNNEQFF.